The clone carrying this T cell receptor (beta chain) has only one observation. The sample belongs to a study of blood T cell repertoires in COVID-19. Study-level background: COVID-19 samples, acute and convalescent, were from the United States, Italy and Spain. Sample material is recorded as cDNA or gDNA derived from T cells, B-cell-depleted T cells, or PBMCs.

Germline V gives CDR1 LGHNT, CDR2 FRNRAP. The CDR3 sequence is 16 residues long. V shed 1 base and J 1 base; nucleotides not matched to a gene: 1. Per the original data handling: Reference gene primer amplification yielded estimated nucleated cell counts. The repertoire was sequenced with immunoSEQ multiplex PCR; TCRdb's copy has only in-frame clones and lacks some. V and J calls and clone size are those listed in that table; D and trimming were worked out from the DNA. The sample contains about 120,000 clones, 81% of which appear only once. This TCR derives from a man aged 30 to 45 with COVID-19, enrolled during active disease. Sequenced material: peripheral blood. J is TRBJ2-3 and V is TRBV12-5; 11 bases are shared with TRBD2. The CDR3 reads CASGLGLAGRTDTQYF. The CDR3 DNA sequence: TGTGCTAGTGGTTTGGGACTAGCGGGGCGCACAGATACGCAGTATTTT.